This T cell receptor beta chain is from a study of blood T cell repertoires in COVID-19. Data came from immunoSEQ multiplex PCR; TCRdb stores just in-frame clones and leaves some out. The sample includes 200,000 to 250,000 clones, about 86% of them seen just once. Losses at the gene ends were 5 bases for V and 8 bases for J; bases not matched to a gene: 11. The CDR3 extends over 14 amino acids. Germline V gene lookup returns CDR1 KGHSH and CDR2 LQKENI. This TCR was recovered from a woman aged 50 to 65 with acute COVID-19. The genes are TRBV18 and TRBJ1-2, with 7 bases that match TRBD1. Sequenced material: PBMCs or T cells enriched from blood (not recorded which). CDR3 coding DNA: TGTGCCAGCTCAATTCTACAGGGGAATGGAGGCTACACCTTC. It translates to CASSILQGNGGYTF. Together with reference TRBV18 and TRBJ1-2, the CDR3 gives the full variable domain: NAGVMQNPRHLVRRRGQEARLRCSPMKGHSHVYWYRQLPEEGLKFMVYLQKENIIDESGMPKERFSAEFPKEGPSILRIQQVVRGDSAAYFCASSILQGNGGYTFGSGTRLTVV.